Reported below is one T cell receptor (beta chain). The sample belongs to a study of CD8 T cells in Susac syndrome. In germline, CDR1 is SGDLS, CDR2 YYNGEE. The CDR3 is 14 amino acids. Trimming stripped 3 bases from V and 6 bases from J, with 14 bases between. Negative isolation was applied to CD8+ and CD4+ T cells, and FACS enrichment was applied to TEMRA cells. Reverse transcription used roughly 0.45 to 1 ug RNA and random hexamers. Amplification of TCR beta CDR3 across 54 Vbeta and 13 Jbeta was performed with immunoSEQ multiplex PCR. MiXCR, run by TCRdb on the immunoSEQ multiplex PCR reads, gives a single entry per CDR3 protein. The sample contains about 150,000 distinct CDR3 sequences, 95% to 96% of which appear only once.

The rearrangement joins TRBV9 to TRBJ2-3, with D perhaps assigned TRBD1 or TRBD2 (6 bases each). The source is a human donor with multiple sclerosis. Material for sequencing was CD8+ T cells from PBMCs. The CDR3 nucleotides read TGTGCCAGCAGCGCGGGGGACATCGGGGATACGCAGTATTTT. Translation gives CASSAGDIGDTQYF.